The 29 T cell receptor beta chains below come from one sample, sequenced in a study of cytomegalovirus exposure and HLA in healthy donors. PCR employed 60 Vbeta and 13 Jbeta primers. Repertoires were generated with immunoSEQ multiplex PCR, while TCRdb's copy carries only in-frame clones and drops some. In the table there are approximately 86,000 clones, around 85% of which are singletons. The source material was PBMCs. The receptors here all came from a man aged 35 to 55 in good health and CMV-seropositive.

The chain recombines TRBV11-2 with TRBJ2-2; D remains ambiguous. Trimming shortened V by 0 bases and J by 0 bases, and 8 bases separated the two germline ends. CDR3 length equals 16 residues. Germline V lookup: CDR1 SGHAT, CDR2 FQNNGV. The CDR3 DNA follows: TGTGCCAGCAGCTTAGAAGCTTCCCCGAACACCGGGGAGCTGTTTTTT. Translating gives CASSLEASPNTGELFF.

The chain uses TRBV5-1 and TRBJ2-6; TRBD1 might be the D (6 bases). Germline assignment: CDR1 SGHRS and CDR2 YFSETQ. The CDR3 contains 15 residues. V was shortened by 3 bases and J by 4 bases, with 11 bases between the two germline ends. CDR3 DNA sequence: TGCGCCAGCAGCTATCAGGGGCCAGGGGCCAACGTCCTGACTTTC. The encoded protein is CASSYQGPGANVLTF.

The J gene is TRBJ1-6, the V gene TRBV11-2; possible D gene TRBD1, 6 bases. Between the trimmed V and J ends, which lost 5 bases and 6 bases, there was a span of 14 bases. Germline-derived CDR1 and CDR2 are SGHAT and FQNNGV. This CDR3 contains 15 residues. The CDR3 here is CASSPRQDGNSPLHF. As DNA, the CDR3 is TGTGCCAGCAGCCCCCGACAGGATGGTAATTCACCCCTCCACTTT.

The genes are TRBV18 and TRBJ2-2; 11 positions agree with TRBD2. This CDR3 is 15 amino acids long. Germline CDR1 reads KGHSH; CDR2 reads LQKENI. The V gene end was trimmed by 8 bases and the J gene end by 1 base; junction bases not matched to a gene: 3. The CDR3 DNA reads as TGTGCCAGCACCGGACTAGCGGGGAACACCGGGGAGCTGTTTTTT. It codes for CASTGLAGNTGELFF.

J is TRBJ2-1 and V is TRBV18, with 12 positions matching TRBD2. The CDR3 has 16 residues. V lost 3 bases to trimming and J lost 3 bases; unmatched junction nucleotides: 3. Germline assignment: CDR1 KGHSH and CDR2 LQKENI. The CDR3 region is CASSPWTSGIYNEQFF. In nucleotides, the CDR3 is TGTGCCAGCTCACCGTGGACTAGCGGGATCTACAATGAGCAGTTCTTC.

The rearrangement links TRBV5-8 to TRBJ1-5, with TRBD1 as a possible D gene (5 bases). Germline assignment: CDR1 SGHTS and CDR2 YDEGEE. CDR3 length: 13 amino acids. The V end was cut by 6 bases, the J end by 6 bases, with 13 bases between. The CDR3 bases are TGTGCCAGCAACGGGGGGGGTCGTCAGCCCCAGCATTTT. Translating it yields CASNGGGRQPQHF. Based on the CDR3 plus reference TRBV5-8 and TRBJ1-5, the full variable domain is EAGVTQSPTHLIKTRGQQATLRCSPISGHTSVYWYQQALGLGLQFLLWYDEGEERNRGNFPPRFSGRQFPNYSSELNVNALELEDSALYLCASNGGGRQPQHFGDGTRLSIL.

The chain couples TRBV11-2 to TRBJ2-1; 10 bases line up with TRBD2. This CDR3 is 15 amino acids long. Germline values: CDR1 SGHAT, CDR2 FQNNGV. Trimming removed 1 base from V and 9 bases from J; junction bases left unmatched: 6. This CDR3 reads CASSLARAGGGEQFF. CDR3 nucleotides: TGTGCCAGCAGCTTAGCGAGAGCGGGAGGGGGTGAGCAGTTCTTC.

The rearrangement uses TRBV5-4 and TRBJ1-2; 8 bases align to TRBD1. This CDR3 contains 15 residues. V dropped 3 bases and J dropped 9; count of bases not matched to a gene: 13. Germline V gene sequence: CDR1 SGHNT, CDR2 YYREEE (reference sequence). The CDR3 sequence is CASSSSLAGGASYTF. The CDR3 DNA sequence: TGTGCCAGCAGCTCCAGCTTGGCAGGGGGCGCGAGCTACACCTTC.

This chain connects TRBV11-3 to TRBJ2-2; TRBD2 might be the D (5 bases). The CDR3 is 14 residues long. V lost 1 base and J 6 bases, leaving 9 bases between the germline ends. CDR1 and CDR2 from the germline V gene are SGHNT and YENEEA. CDR3 coding DNA: TGTGCCAGCAGCTTAGCGAGGGCGTCCGGGGAGCTGTTTTTT. It is translated as CASSLARASGELFF.

The chain couples TRBV15 to TRBJ1-6; the D is unclear. The V end lost 2 bases, the J end lost 6 bases, and 5 bases lay between the germline ends. The CDR3 extends over 13 amino acids. Per germline, CDR1 LNHNV and CDR2 YYDKDF (reference sequence). The CDR3 loop is CATSRQINSPLHF. The CDR3 coding sequence is TGTGCCACCAGCAGACAGATTAATTCACCCCTCCACTTT.

Of note for this clone: In the same sample, other DNA sequences code for this CDR3. The chain couples TRBV4-2 to TRBJ2-1, with TRBD2 identical over 7 bases. The J segment lost 4 bases and the V segment lost 0 bases, leaving 3 bases of the junction unmatched. Germline assignment: CDR1 LGHNA and CDR2 YNFKEQ. The length of the CDR3 is 15 residues. CDR3 bases: TGTGCCAGCAGCCAAGAAGGCGGGAGTTACAATGAGCAGTTCTTC. Translated: CASSQEGGSYNEQFF.

The chain joins TRBV25-1 to TRBJ1-6, with a tentative D call TRBD1 (5 bases). Germline CDR1 MGHDK, CDR2 SYGVNS. The CDR3 extends over 15 amino acids. V lost 6 bases, J lost 6 bases, and 15 bases lay in between. The CDR3 DNA is TGTGCCAGCAGAGGGGTCGGTATGGGTAATTCACCCCTCCACTTT. It translates to CASRGVGMGNSPLHF.

The CDR3 DNA sequence: TGTGCCAGTAGTATAGCTGACACCCGAAATTCACCCCTCCACTTT. It encodes CASSIADTRNSPLHF. This chain links TRBV19 with TRBJ1-6; D uncertain. Germline V lookup: CDR1 LNHDA, CDR2 SQIVND (reference sequence). The CDR3 is made up of 15 amino acids. V was clipped by 1 base and J by 7 bases, with 11 bases between them.

This rearrangement joins TRBV11-3 to TRBJ2-7; no clear D. Germline-derived CDR1 and CDR2 are SGHNT and YENEEA. Trimming took 3 bases from V and 0 from J, leaving 6 bases between them. The CDR3 runs 13 residues. The CDR3 loop reads CASSFESSYEQYF. The CDR3 DNA reads TGTGCCAGCAGCTTTGAGAGCTCCTACGAGCAGTACTTC.

The chain joins TRBV11-3 to TRBJ2-6, with D possibly being TRBD2 (5 bases). Germline V gene sequence: CDR1 SGHNT, CDR2 YENEEA. V was trimmed by 5 bases and J by 0 bases, leaving 14 bases between them. The CDR3 totals 17 residues. In nucleotides, the CDR3 is TGTGCCAGCAGCCATCCTTCGGGAAACTCTGGGGCCAACGTCCTGACTTTC. Its protein product is CASSHPSGNSGANVLTF.

The chain couples TRBV4-1 to TRBJ2-5, with 8 bases fitting TRBD1. The CDR3 consists of 17 residues. Germline V gene sequence: CDR1 MGHRA, CDR2 YSYEKL. J was trimmed by 5 bases and V by 2 bases; bases with no gene match: 13. CDR3 bases: TGCGCCAGCAGCCAATTGACAGGGGATCGGTTCGGGGAGACCCAGTACTTC. Encoded protein: CASSQLTGDRFGETQYF.

This rearrangement joins TRBV10-1 to TRBJ2-1; 13 bases fit TRBD2. The CDR3 is made up of 15 amino acids. J was trimmed by 7 bases and V by 4 bases; bases with no gene match: 4. The germline gives CDR1 WNHNN, CDR2 SYGVQD (reference sequence). The CDR3 DNA follows: TGCGCCAGCAGTGGAGGGACTAGCGGGACGAATGAGCAGTTCTTC. Translation gives CASSGGTSGTNEQFF.

The chain employs TRBV28 and TRBJ2-7, with 16 bases fitting TRBD2. The CDR3 runs to 14 residues. V trimming: 6 bases; J trimming: 7 bases; junction bases outside the gene matches: 3. CDR1 MDHEN and CDR2 SYDVKM come from the germline V gene. The CDR3 loop is CASRGLAGGREQYF. CDR3 nucleotide sequence: TGTGCCAGCAGGGGACTAGCGGGAGGGCGTGAGCAGTACTTC.

Only a few counts were recorded for this clone. This chain joins TRBV6-8 and TRBJ2-5; 8 bases are a match to TRBD2. Germline assignment: CDR1 MNHGY and CDR2 SAAAGT. The CDR3 loop spans 13 amino acids. The J segment lost 4 bases and the V segment lost 6 bases, leaving 4 bases of the junction unmatched. CDR3 region: CASRPGLVETQYF. The CDR3 DNA is TGTGCCAGCAGGCCGGGACTAGTAGAGACCCAGTACTTC.

The chain has TRBV15 and TRBJ1-4; D is ambiguous. Trimming took 0 bases from V and 7 from J, leaving 12 bases between them. CDR1 and CDR2 (germline): LNHNV, YYDKDF (reference sequence). The CDR3 spans 15 residues. The CDR3 spells CATSRDSSLSEKLFF. The CDR3 DNA follows: TGTGCCACCAGCAGAGATAGCAGCCTAAGTGAAAAACTGTTTTTT.

The chain joins TRBV5-1 to TRBJ2-5; 7 nucleotides line up with TRBD2. The end of the DNA aligns better with TRBJ2-7, so the J call may be wrong. Per the germline V gene, CDR1 is SGHRS and CDR2 is YFSETQ. This CDR3 spans 13 amino acids. The CDR3 DNA reads as TGCGCCAGCAGCTTGGGGGAGGGGTACGAGCAGTACTTC. It codes for CASSLGEGYEQYF.

The chain uses TRBV19 and TRBJ1-5; D not certain. The germline V and J ends were trimmed by 7 bases and 6 bases, with 16 bases remaining between them. The CDR3 totals 14 residues. Germline CDR1 reads LNHDA; CDR2 reads SQIVND (reference sequence). The CDR3 nucleotides are TGTGCCAGTATGAAGGCGGGGTTAGGTCAGCCCCAGCATTTT. Translated: CASMKAGLGQPQHF.

The chain recombines TRBV11-3 with TRBJ2-5, with a tentative D call TRBD1 (5 bases). The J call is doubtful: the DNA matches TRBJ2-7 better. CDR1 is SGHNT and CDR2 is YENEEA in the germline V gene. The CDR3 sequence is 15 residues long. DNA of the CDR3: TGTGCCAGCAGCCCCAGGGTAGCAGCCGCGCGCGAGCAGTACTTC. Its translation: CASSPRVAAAREQYF.

The V gene is TRBV6-1, the J gene TRBJ2-5, with 12 bases fitting TRBD2. CDR1 is MNHNS and CDR2 is SASEGT in the germline V gene. The CDR3 length is 15 residues. Losses at the gene ends were 7 bases for V and 5 bases for J; bases not matched to a gene: 8. CDR3 nucleotides: TGTGCCAGCAACTTCTGGACTAGCGGGGTTGAGACCCAGTACTTC. This translates into CASNFWTSGVETQYF.

The CDR3 here is CASSPQGEDQPQHF. The DNA for the CDR3 is TGTGCCAGCAGCCCACAGGGGGAGGATCAGCCCCAGCATTTT. The chain uses TRBV5-4 and TRBJ1-5; TRBD1 matches 8 bases. The CDR3 runs to 14 residues. After removal of 4 bases from V and 5 bases from J, the junction contained 5 bases not matched to a gene. Germline V gene lookup returns CDR1 SGHNT and CDR2 YYREEE (reference sequence).

The J gene is TRBJ1-2, the V gene TRBV6-1; D is uncertain. Germline loops: CDR1 MNHNS, CDR2 SASEGT. Trimming removed 5 bases from V and 1 base from J, with 5 bases in between. This CDR3 has 12 amino acids. The CDR3 DNA is TGTGCCAGCAGTTCCAGTAACTATGGCTACACCTTC. Protein: CASSSSNYGYTF.

This rearrangement joins TRBV19 to TRBJ2-3; perhaps TRBD2 as D (5 bases). The germline gives CDR1 LNHDA, CDR2 SQIVND (reference sequence). CDR3 size: 13 residues. V was clipped by 6 bases and J by 0 bases, with 7 bases between them. This chain's CDR3 is CASRERSTDTQYF. In DNA, the CDR3 is TGTGCCAGTAGAGAGCGGAGCACAGATACGCAGTATTTT.

J is TRBJ2-1 and V is TRBV4-1; the D gene is possibly TRBD2 (5 bases). CDR1 is MGHRA and CDR2 is YSYEKL in the germline V gene. The CDR3 loop spans 17 amino acids. V lost 4 bases, J lost 1 base, and 17 bases lay in between. The DNA of the CDR3 is TGCGCCAGCAGCCGCGATACCTTAGCGACTTCCTACAATGAGCAGTTCTTC. Protein product: CASSRDTLATSYNEQFF.

The rearrangement uses TRBV11-2 and TRBJ2-7; 8 bases are shared with TRBD1. The CDR3 loop spans 16 amino acids. J was trimmed by 1 base and V by 5 bases; bases with no gene match: 10. From germline, CDR1 is SGHAT and CDR2 FQNNGV. Written as DNA, the CDR3 is TGTGCCAGCAGCCGACGGACAGGGTCGGGTTCCTACGAGCAGTACTTC. Translation gives CASSRRTGSGSYEQYF.